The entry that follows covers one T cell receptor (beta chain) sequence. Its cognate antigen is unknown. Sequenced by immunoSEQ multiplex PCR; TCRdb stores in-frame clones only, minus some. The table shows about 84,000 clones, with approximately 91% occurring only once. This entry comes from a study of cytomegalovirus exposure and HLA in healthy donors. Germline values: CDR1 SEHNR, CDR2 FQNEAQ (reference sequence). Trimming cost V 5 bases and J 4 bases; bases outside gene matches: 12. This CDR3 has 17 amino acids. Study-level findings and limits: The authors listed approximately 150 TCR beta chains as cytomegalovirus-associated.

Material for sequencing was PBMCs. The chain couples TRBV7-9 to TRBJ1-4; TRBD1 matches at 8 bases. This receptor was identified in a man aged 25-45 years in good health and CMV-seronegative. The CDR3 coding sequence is TGTGCCAGCAGCGCAAGCAAACGGGACAGGAATAATGAAAAACTGTTTTTT. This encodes CASSASKRDRNNEKLFF.